The 17 T cell receptor beta chains listed next were all sequenced from one sample in a study of CD8 T cells in Susac syndrome. The authors reverse transcribed about 0.5 to 1 ug RNA with random hexamers. TCRdb passed the immunoSEQ multiplex PCR reads through MiXCR, listing each CDR3 protein once. The data hold some 150,000 distinct CDR3 sequences, with approximately 96% observed a single time. The sample taken for sequencing was CD8+ T cells from PBMCs. The origin of the receptors is a human donor with multiple sclerosis.

The chain employs TRBV27 and TRBJ2-5; maybe TRBD1 (5 bases). Trimming removed 10 bases from V and 1 base from J, with 7 bases in between. CDR1 is MNHEY, CDR2 SMNVEV, per germline (reference sequence). The CDR3 extends over 11 amino acids. As DNA, the CDR3 is TGTGCCACGCAGGGCCAAGAGACCCAGTACTTC. Translated, it gives CATQGQETQYF.

The chain recombines TRBV2 with TRBJ1-1; D remains unclear. In germline, CDR1 is SNHLY, CDR2 FYNNEI. The CDR3 is made up of 13 amino acids. Trimming pared 6 bases from V and 0 bases from J, leaving 8 bases between. The CDR3 reads CASSGRMNTEAFF. CDR3 DNA sequence: TGTGCCAGCAGCGGTAGGATGAACACTGAAGCTTTCTTT.

The J gene is TRBJ2-7, the V gene TRBV27, with D hard to call. CDR3 size: 12 residues. CDR1 MNHEY and CDR2 SMNVEV come from the germline V gene (reference sequence). The V end was cut by 10 bases, the J end by 7 bases, with 17 bases between. CDR3 sequence (DNA): TGTGCCACCGGGCTGCCTGGAAGGGAGCAGTACTTC. It is translated as CATGLPGREQYF.

J is TRBJ1-1 and V is TRBV9; no reliable D call. CDR1 is SGDLS and CDR2 is YYNGEE in the germline V gene. The CDR3 has 12 residues. V was shortened by 5 bases and J by 1 base, with 6 bases between the two germline ends. The CDR3 DNA is TGTGCCAGCAGTGGGAGGAACACTGAAGCTTTCTTT. As protein: CASSGRNTEAFF.

In regard to this clonotype: This sequence may be a read error, since a much larger clone differs from it by one base. J is TRBJ2-7 and V is TRBV6-1; D gene ambiguous. The CDR3 runs to 11 residues. Trimming left V 6 bases short and J 0 bases short, with 3 bases between. The germline CDR1 and CDR2 sequences are MNHNS and SASEGT. The CDR3 nucleotides read TGTGCCAGCAGATACTCCTACGAGCAGTACTTC. Its protein product is CASRYSYEQYF.

The chain joins TRBV3-1 to TRBJ2-5, with D possibly being TRBD1 (5 bases). The CDR3 has 15 residues. Trimming removed 0 bases at V and 5 bases at J, with 13 bases between. Germline loops: CDR1 LGHDT, CDR2 YNNKEL (reference sequence). CDR3 protein: CASSQDLGNRETQYF. Written as DNA, the CDR3 is TGTGCCAGCAGCCAAGATCTGGGGAACAGGGAGACCCAGTACTTC.

Only a few counts were recorded for this clonotype. The genes are TRBV7-9 and TRBJ2-7; 9 bases line up with TRBD1. V was clipped by 5 bases and J by 4 bases; unmatched bases: 9. Per the germline V gene, CDR1 is SEHNR and CDR2 is FQNEAQ (reference sequence). The CDR3 consists of 15 residues. DNA for the CDR3: TGTGCCAGCAGCCATCCGGGACAGGGAGCTTACGAGCAGTACTTC. Translating gives CASSHPGQGAYEQYF.

This chain uses TRBV5-6 with TRBJ2-7; D may be TRBD2 (5 bases). Between the trimmed V and J ends, which lost 5 bases and 0 bases, there was a span of 12 bases. The CDR3 consists of 14 residues. The V gene's germline CDR1 is SGHDT and CDR2 YYEEEE. CDR3 DNA sequence: TGTGCCAGCAGGGGCGGGTCGAGCTCCTACGAGCAGTACTTC. This sequence encodes CASRGGSSSYEQYF.

The chain joins TRBV12-5 to TRBJ1-1, with unresolved D. Germline V lookup: CDR1 LGHNT, CDR2 FRNRAP. The CDR3 covers 14 residues. V lost 6 bases and J lost 7, with 18 bases in between. The chain's CDR3 is CASGSRARTNEAFF. The CDR3 DNA reads as TGTGCTAGTGGGTCCCGTGCGCGGACGAATGAAGCTTTCTTT. Complete variable domain (other parts from reference TRBV12-5 and TRBJ1-1): DARVTQTPRHKVTEMGQEVTMRCQPILGHNTVFWYRQTMMQGLELLAYFRNRAPLDDSGMPKDRFSAEMPDATLATLKIQPSEPRDSAVYFCASGSRARTNEAFFGQGTRLTVV.

V and J are TRBV28 and TRBJ1-6, with D perhaps TRBD1 (6 bases). CDR3 size: 12 residues. Germline lookup yields CDR1 MDHEN and CDR2 SYDVKM. Trimming removed 8 bases at V and 5 bases at J, with 7 bases between. The CDR3 is CASRQDNSPLHF. CDR3 in DNA: TGTGCCAGCCGACAGGATAATTCACCCCTCCACTTT. Looking up the rest from reference TRBV28 and TRBJ1-6 gives the full variable domain: DVKVTQSSRYLVKRTGEKVFLECVQDMDHENMFWYRQDPGLGLRLIYFSYDVKMKEKGDIPEGYSVSREKKERFSLILESASTNQTSMYLCASRQDNSPLHFGNGTRLTVT.

The rearrangement links TRBV14 to TRBJ1-2; D remains ambiguous. Trimming took off 1 base at V and 2 bases at J, with 11 bases between the two ends. This CDR3 has 15 amino acids. The germline V gene has CDR1 SGHDN and CDR2 FVKESK. The CDR3 loop reads CASSQGLGINYGYTF. CDR3 nucleotides: TGTGCCAGCAGCCAAGGTTTGGGAATCAACTATGGCTACACCTTC.

The chain carries TRBV3-1 and TRBJ2-2; D is undetermined. Germline assignment: CDR1 LGHDT and CDR2 YNNKEL (reference sequence). V was cut by 4 bases and J by 7 bases, with 10 bases left in between. CDR3 size: 13 residues. The CDR3 region has the DNA TGTGCCAGCAGCCGCCCGAGAGGCGGGGAGCTGTTTTTT. The encoded protein is CASSRPRGGELFF. Combining the CDR3 with reference TRBV3-1 and TRBJ2-2 gives the whole variable domain DTAVSQTPKYLVTQMGNDKSIKCEQNLGHDTMYWYKQDSKKFLKIMFSYNNKELIINETVPNRFSPKSPDKAHLNLHINSLELGDSAVYFCASSRPRGGELFFGEGSRLTVL.

This clonotype was seen only once. The V call is TRBV7-8, the J call TRBJ2-5, with 10 bases matching TRBD2. The CDR3 consists of 15 residues. CDR1 and CDR2 from the germline V gene are SGHVS and FQNEAQ. V lost 2 bases to trimming and J lost 0 bases; unmatched junction nucleotides: 0. In DNA, the CDR3 is TGTGCCAGCAGCTTAACTAGCGGGGACCAAGAGACCCAGTACTTC. It translates to CASSLTSGDQETQYF. Looking up the rest from reference TRBV7-8 and TRBJ2-5 gives the full variable domain: GAGVSQSPRYKVAKRGQDVALRCDPISGHVSLFWYQQALGQGPEFLTYFQNEAQLDKSGLPSDRFFAERPEGSVSTLKIQRTQQEDSAVYLCASSLTSGDQETQYFGPGTRLLVL.

V is TRBV20-1 and J is TRBJ1-1, with D maybe TRBD1 (5 bases). CDR1 and CDR2 (germline): DFQATT, SNEGSKA (reference sequence). V dropped 0 bases and J dropped 4 bases, with 18 bases sitting between them. This CDR3 is built from 16 residues. CDR3 bases: TGCAGTGCTAGAGATCTCGGAGGGGAATATGGCACTGAAGCTTTCTTT. Encoded protein: CSARDLGGEYGTEAFF.

This clonotype came up once. This sequence joins TRBV5-6 and TRBJ2-7; D possibly matches TRBD1 or TRBD2 (5 bases each). The CDR3 runs to 13 residues. CDR1 SGHDT and CDR2 YYEEEE come from the germline V gene. V gave up 2 bases and J gave up 4 bases, with 10 bases separating them. The CDR3 spells CASSFGAGYEQYF. The CDR3 DNA follows: TGTGCCAGCAGCTTCGGGGCAGGATACGAGCAGTACTTC. The whole variable domain, filled in from reference TRBV5-6 and TRBJ2-7, reads DAGVTQSPTHLIKTRGQQVTLRCSPKSGHDTVSWYQQALGQGPQFIFQYYEEEERQRGNFPDRFSGHQFPNYSSELNVNALLLGDSALYLCASSFGAGYEQYFGPGTRLTVT.

The chain couples TRBV28 to TRBJ1-6, with unresolved D. The ends were cut back, 5 bases at V and 10 bases at J, with 12 bases in the middle. The CDR3 totals 13 residues. The germline V gene encodes CDR1 MDHEN and CDR2 SYDVKM. CDR3 loop: CASSPRAGSPLHF. DNA of the CDR3: TGTGCCAGCAGTCCAAGAGCGGGGTCACCCCTCCACTTT.

The chain joins TRBV9 to TRBJ1-1; D perhaps matches TRBD1 (6 bases). The ends were cut back, 1 base at V and 1 base at J, with 14 bases in the middle. Germline CDR1 reads SGDLS; CDR2 reads YYNGEE. The CDR3 has 16 amino acids. CDR3 coding DNA: TGTGCCAGCAGCGTACAGGGGTTAGGAGAGAACACTGAAGCTTTCTTT. Its translation is CASSVQGLGENTEAFF.